Listed below are T cell receptor beta chains from one sample, sequenced in a study of blood T cell repertoires in COVID-19. The assay was immunoSEQ multiplex PCR, and TCRdb's table has in-frame clones only and misses some. The repertoire holds some 120,000 clones, with just over 75% as singletons. The sample consisted of peripheral blood. All receptors come from a human donor in a cohort sampled during active COVID-19. Each CDR3 is given with its conserved first and last residue. A D gene is named only where the DNA matches it firmly. The size field is filled for only some rows; it gives once, few, many or a size class.

TRBJ1-1 NA NA TRBV10-3 TGTGCCATCAGGGCCAGGGAGGACACTGAAGCTTTCTTT CAIRAREDTEAFF
TRBJ1-2 TRBD1 NA TRBV18 TGTGCCAGCTCACTGGCACAGGGGTTCAACTATGGCTACACCTTC CASSLAQGFNYGYTF
TRBJ1-6 TRBD1 NA TRBV27 TGTGCCAGCAGTTACGACAGGGTAGGTTCACCCCTCCACTTT CASSYDRVGSPLHF
TRBJ1-1 NA few TRBV2 TGTGCCAGCGCACGAGGTGCGAACACTGAAGCTTTCTTT CASARGANTEAFF
TRBJ1-4 NA NA TRBV6-5 TGTGCCAGCAGTTACTCGAAGGTCGGCCAGGGAAAACTGTTTTTT CASSYSKVGQGKLFF
TRBJ2-1 NA few TRBV18 TGTGCCAGCTCACCGCCCACGGGACAACGTTCCAATGAGCAGTTCTTC CASSPPTGQRSNEQFF
TRBJ2-3 NA NA TRBV6-5 TGTGCCAGCAGAGCTTCAGGGACGCAGTATTTT CASRASGTQYF
TRBJ1-2 TRBD1 NA TRBV5-8 TGTGCCAGCCTCAGGGGGCTTGGCTACACCTTC CASLRGLGYTF
TRBJ1-6 NA NA TRBV30 TGTGCCTGGACCCTGGGAGCATTTAATTCACCCCTCCACTTT CAWTLGAFNSPLHF
TRBJ2-2 NA NA TRBV5-1 TGCGCCAGCAGCTTGGAAGAGGGACAGAACACCGGGGAGCTGTTTTTT CASSLEEGQNTGELFF
TRBJ2-7 NA NA TRBV30 TGTGCCTGGAGAAGGGACACAAGCTCCTACGAGCAGTACTTC CAWRRDTSSYEQYF
TRBJ1-2 NA NA TRBV7-9 TGTGCCAGCTCTTTGGGGCCGGAGTATGGCTACACCTTC CASSLGPEYGYTF
TRBJ1-2 NA NA TRBV27 TGTGCCAGCAGTTTATCCACTACTAGAAGCCAAGGCACCTATGGCTACACCTTC CASSLSTTRSQGTYGYTF
TRBJ2-7 NA NA TRBV5-1 TGCGCCAGCAGCTTGGAGATCTTCGGCTACGAGCAGTACTTC CASSLEIFGYEQYF
TRBJ1-2 TRBD1 NA TRBV9 TGTGCCAGCACCGTAGACCCGGCCGGGGGGACAGGGGTAAATGGCTACACCTTC CASTVDPAGGTGVNGYTF
TRBJ1-3 NA NA TRBV28 TGTGCCAGCAGTCGTAGAGGCATCTCTGGAAACACCATATATTTT CASSRRGISGNTIYF
TRBJ2-2 NA NA TRBV3-1/TRBV3-2 TGTGCCAGCAGCGCCCTAATTGGGGAGCTGTTTTTT CASSALIGELFF
TRBJ2-5 NA NA TRBV27 TGTGCCAGCAGTTTATCGGCTGGAGACCAAGAGACCCAGTACTTC CASSLSAGDQETQYF
TRBJ1-5 NA few TRBV7-6 TGTGCCAGCAGCTTAGTCGGGGGAAACGCTCAGCCCCAGCATTTT CASSLVGGNAQPQHF
TRBJ1-5 NA NA TRBV6-1 TGTGCCAGCAGTGAAGGTTATGGACTTAGCAATCAGCCCCAGCATTTT CASSEGYGLSNQPQHF
TRBJ1-3 NA NA TRBV2 TGTGCCAGCAGTGAGTGGGCAGGGAAGGACACCATATATTTT CASSEWAGKDTIYF
TRBJ2-6 NA once TRBV25-1 TGTGCCAGCAGTGATACAGGGTTTTCTGGGGCCAACGTCCTGACTTTC CASSDTGFSGANVLTF
TRBJ1-1 NA few TRBV29-1 TGCAGCCCCTTCGGGGTTAACACTGAAGCTTTCTTT CSPFGVNTEAFF
TRBJ2-7 TRBD1 NA TRBV11-2 TGTGCCAGCAGCTCGGACAGGAACTACGAGCAGTACTTC CASSSDRNYEQYF
TRBJ2-7 TRBD2 NA TRBV10-2 TGCGCCAGCAGTGAGGGGAGGGCCGGGCCCTACGAGCAGTACTTC CASSEGRAGPYEQYF
TRBJ2-2 TRBD1 NA TRBV28 TGTGCCAGCAGTTTGACAGGGCTCACCGGGGAGCTGTTTTTT CASSLTGLTGELFF
TRBJ2-3 TRBD2 few TRBV27 TGTGCCAGCAGTTTAGCACTAGCGGGGGGACTGTATTTT CASSLALAGGLYF
TRBJ2-7 NA NA TRBV14 TGTGCCAGCAGCCAAGTACGTCAGGGAAGGTCGTACGAGCAGTACTTC CASSQVRQGRSYEQYF